Sequencing of this T cell receptor (beta chain) was carried out in a study of shared clonotypes between healthy human individuals. Method: immunoSEQ multiplex PCR; TCRdb's copy keeps in-frame clones and lacks some. The sample records 800,000 to 1,200,000 clones, 75% to 85% being singletons. This clone has a handful of counts. Other DNA sequences from this sample encode an identical CDR3 as well. The material sequenced was memory CD4+ T cells from PBMCs. The subset was: CD45RA-negative fraction. The clonotype originates from a man aged 18 to 29 in good health. Some clones in this sample may be carry-over from other donors' samples.

This CDR3 reads CASSPGTGSYEQYF. The CDR3 bases are TGTGCCAGCTCACCAGGGACAGGGTCCTACGAGCAGTACTTC. V gene TRBV18 combines with J gene TRBJ2-7, with 9 nucleotides matching TRBD1. Trimming cost V 2 bases and J 1 base; bases outside gene matches: 0. The CDR3 contains 14 residues. CDR1 KGHSH and CDR2 LQKENI come from the germline V gene. Full variable domain (outside the CDR3, taken from reference TRBV18 and TRBJ2-7): NAGVMQNPRHLVRRRGQEARLRCSPMKGHSHVYWYRQLPEEGLKFMVYLQKENIIDESGMPKERFSAEFPKEGPSILRIQQVVRGDSAAYFCASSPGTGSYEQYFGPGTRLTVT.